This T cell receptor beta chain was profiled in a study of shared clonotypes between healthy human individuals. Clones were read by immunoSEQ multiplex PCR, and TCRdb kept only the in-frame ones, dropping some. The sample yields 730,000 or so clones, about two thirds seen once. Sample: memory CD4+ T cells sorted from blood. The subset here: CD45RA-negative fraction. This sequence was found in a woman in her twenties or thirties in good health.

The CDR3 reads CASSYTGTGSSGANVLTF. In DNA, the CDR3 is TGCGCCAGCAGCTATACCGGGACAGGCAGCTCTGGGGCCAACGTCCTGACTTTC. This chain joins TRBV5-1 and TRBJ2-6, with 8 bases fitting TRBD1. This CDR3 contains 18 residues. After removal of 3 bases from V and 0 bases from J, the junction contained 8 bases not matched to a gene. CDR1 is SGHRS and CDR2 is YFSETQ in the germline V gene.